Listed below are T cell receptor beta chains from one sample, sequenced in a study of shared clonotypes between healthy human individuals. Clones were sequenced by immunoSEQ multiplex PCR, and TCRdb holds only the in-frame ones, with some missing. This sample has a few million clones, with just over 90% found just once. The specimen sequenced was naive CD4+ T cells from PBMCs. These receptors were obtained from a man younger than 30 in good health. Some clones in this sample may be carry-over from other donors' samples. Both conserved end residues are part of each CDR3. The order of the fields is V gene, D gene, CDR3 length, J gene, clone size, CDR3 DNA, CDR3 protein. The D gene is left open where the match is weak. The listing skips clone size in some rows; elsewhere it reads once, few, many or a size class.

>TRBV30|TRBD1|15|TRBJ1-2|-
TGTGCCTGGAGTCCCCCCCAAACTACAGGGGCAGGCTACACCTTC
CAWSPPQTTGAGYTF
>TRBV14|-|13|TRBJ2-7|-
TGTGCCAGCAGCCAAGACTTCTTCTTGGGGCAGTACTTC
CASSQDFFLGQYF
>TRBV6-1|-|15|TRBJ2-1|once
TGTGCCAGCAAGGACGGTATGGAGGCTCACAATGAGCAGTTCTTC
CASKDGMEAHNEQFF
>TRBV7-3|TRBD2|14|TRBJ2-1|-
TGTGCCAGCAGCCCGACTAGCGGACACAATGAGCAGTTCTTC
CASSPTSGHNEQFF
>TRBV6-1|TRBD1|13|TRBJ2-7|once
TGTGCCAGCAGTGGACAGGGGGTGACCGAGCAGTACTTC
CASSGQGVTEQYF
>TRBV18|TRBD2|15|TRBJ2-2|-
TGTGCCAGCTCACCCCTGACTAGCCTCGCCGGGGAGCTGTTTTTT
CASSPLTSLAGELFF
>TRBV28|-|15|TRBJ2-7|-
TGTGCCAGCAGTTTTTCGGGAACCTTCTCCTACGAGCAGTACTTC
CASSFSGTFSYEQYF
>TRBV28|-|14|TRBJ1-2|-
TGTGCCAGCAGTCCTCGGGACACCGTCTATGGCTACACCTTC
CASSPRDTVYGYTF
>TRBV28|-|13|TRBJ2-3|-
TGTGCCAGCAGTAAGGGGGGTACAGATACGCAGTATTTT
CASSKGGTDTQYF
>TRBV27|TRBD1|13|TRBJ1-2|-
TGTGCCAGCAGTTTGACAGGGGACTATGGCTACACCTTC
CASSLTGDYGYTF
>TRBV5-1|-|14|TRBJ2-2|-
TGCGCCAGCAGCTTACTAACAGGGTCCGGGGAGCTGTTTTTT
CASSLLTGSGELFF
>TRBV28|TRBD1|12|TRBJ1-2|-
TGTGCCAGCATCACTCAGACAGGGGGCTACACCTTC
CASITQTGGYTF
>TRBV30|-|14|TRBJ2-7|few
TGTGCCTGGAGTGTGGGTGGGAGCTCCTACGAGCAGTACTTC
CAWSVGGSSYEQYF
>TRBV28|TRBD2|15|TRBJ2-7|once
TGTGCCAGCAGTTTATCGGGGGGACTGGGCTACGAGCAGTACTTC
CASSLSGGLGYEQYF
>TRBV7-2|TRBD2|15|TRBJ2-1|-
TGTGCCAGCAGCCGAGGACTAGCGGGATACAATGAGCAGTTCTTC
CASSRGLAGYNEQFF
>TRBV10-3|-|13|TRBJ1-1|-
TGTGCCATCAGTGGCGGGGAGGGAGGGGTTGCTTTCTTT
CAISGGEGGVAFF
>TRBV28|-|14|TRBJ1-1|once
TGTGCCAGCAGTCTGGGGGGGAGTAACACTGAAGCTTTCTTT
CASSLGGSNTEAFF
>TRBV4-1|TRBD1|17|TRBJ2-1|-
TGCGCCAGCAGCCGCCGTCTGTCGGGACAGGGCTACAATGAGCAGTTCTTC
CASSRRLSGQGYNEQFF
>TRBV28|-|15|TRBJ2-5|-
TGTGCCAGCAGTCCCAGGGCCAGTCCTTTAGAGACCCAGTACTTC
CASSPRASPLETQYF
>TRBV28|-|14|TRBJ1-1|-
TGTGCCAGCACCTGGGTTTTCCAGAACACTGAAGCTTTCTTT
CASTWVFQNTEAFF
>TRBV7-9|TRBD1|15|TRBJ2-4|-
TGTGCCAGCAGCCAGGACAGGGGGCGAACAGACATTCAGTACTTC
CASSQDRGRTDIQYF